A selection of T cell receptor beta chains follows, all from one sample in a study of blood T cell repertoires in COVID-19. Only in-frame clones appear in the TCRdb table, and some are missing; sequencing was by immunoSEQ multiplex PCR. The table shows roughly 100,000 clones, with 85% to 90% occurring only once. Sequencing input: peripheral blood. The receptors stem from a man over 45 with active or convalescent COVID-19. Both conserved end residues are part of each CDR3. The D gene is left open where the match is weak. Rows may omit the clone size; those that give it use once, few, many or a size class.

15	TRBD1	NA	TRBV27	TRBJ2-3	CASSRTGLGTDTQYF	TGTGCCAGCAGTCGGACAGGGCTAGGCACAGATACGCAGTATTTT
17	NA	NA	TRBV21-1	TRBJ1-1	CASSTQKTGMSQTEAFF	TGTGCCAGCAGCACCCAGAAGACCGGGATGAGTCAGACTGAAGCTTTCTTT
12	NA	NA	TRBV19	TRBJ1-2	CASSSRDYGYTF	TGTGCCAGTAGTTCCCGAGACTATGGCTACACCTTC
15	TRBD1	NA	TRBV2	TRBJ1-2	CASSDGGGSSYGYTF	TGTGCCAGCAGTGATGGAGGGGGCAGTAGCTATGGCTACACCTTC
13	NA	NA	TRBV12-3/TRBV12-4	TRBJ1-1	CASTKQDYTEAFF	TGTGCCAGCACCAAACAGGATTACACTGAAGCTTTCTTT
16	TRBD2	NA	TRBV6-1	TRBJ2-5	CASSEWLAGDQETQYF	TGTGCCAGCAGTGAATGGTTAGCGGGGGACCAAGAGACCCAGTACTTC
14	NA	NA	TRBV3-1/TRBV3-2	TRBJ2-3	CASSQGRGTDTQYF	TGTGCCAGCAGCCAAGGTCGGGGAACAGATACGCAGTATTTT
12	NA	NA	TRBV30	TRBJ2-5	CAWSRGGETQYF	TGTGCCTGGAGTCGAGGAGGAGAGACCCAGTACTTC
13	NA	NA	TRBV7-8	TRBJ1-2	CASSSTGNYGYTF	TGTGCCAGCAGCTCGACGGGGAACTATGGCTACACCTTC
15	NA	NA	TRBV19	TRBJ1-3	CASSIEGGRGNTIYF	TGTGCCAGTAGTATAGAAGGAGGTCGCGGGAACACCATATATTTT
14	TRBD1	NA	TRBV4-3	TRBJ2-5	CASSQETGIETQYF	TGCGCCAGCAGCCAAGAGACAGGGATTGAGACCCAGTACTTC
15	NA	NA	TRBV19	TRBJ2-3	CASSPLTGGTDTQYF	TGTGCCAGTAGTCCATTGACAGGTGGCACAGATACGCAGTATTTT
14	TRBD2	NA	TRBV28	TRBJ2-3	CASRSGESTDTQYF	TGTGCCAGCCGGAGCGGGGAAAGCACAGATACGCAGTATTTT
18	NA	NA	TRBV28	TRBJ2-6	CASSTTGTFDSGANVLTF	TGTGCCAGCAGTACCACCGGGACATTCGACTCTGGGGCCAACGTCCTGACTTTC
13	TRBD1	NA	TRBV27	TRBJ1-3	CASSTGAGNTIYF	TGTGCCAGCAGTACAGGGGCTGGAAACACCATATATTTT
11	NA	NA	TRBV30	TRBJ1-1	CSGQLNTEAFF	TGCTCCGGACAGCTGAACACTGAAGCTTTCTTT
15	TRBD2	NA	TRBV11-3	TRBJ2-3	CASSLKLAGPDTQYF	TGTGCCAGCAGCTTAAAACTAGCGGGTCCAGATACGCAGTATTTT
16	TRBD1	NA	TRBV25-1	TRBJ1-5	CASSGTGENSNQPQHF	TGTGCCAGCAGTGGTACAGGGGAGAATAGCAATCAGCCCCAGCATTTT
16	NA	once	TRBV6-2/TRBV6-3	TRBJ2-3	CASSETGPWGTDTQYF	TGTGCCAGCAGCGAAACAGGCCCCTGGGGCACAGATACGCAGTATTTT
13	NA	NA	TRBV7-8	TRBJ2-3	CASSFSGTDTQYF	TGTGCCAGCAGCTTTTCAGGGACAGATACGCAGTATTTT
16	NA	once	TRBV11-3	TRBJ2-3	CASSLGGGVAIHTQYF	TGTGCCAGCAGCTTAGGTGGCGGGGTAGCGATCCATACGCAGTATTTT
16	NA	few	TRBV6-2/TRBV6-3	TRBJ2-5	CASSTPPLVRAETQYF	TGTGCCAGCAGCACCCCCCCACTCGTGCGCGCGGAGACCCAGTACTTC
14	NA	NA	TRBV4-3	TRBJ2-3	CASSQDGSTDTQYF	TGCGCCAGCAGCCAAGACGGGAGCACAGATACGCAGTATTTT
12	NA	NA	TRBV9	TRBJ1-2	CASSPTGGGYTF	TGTGCCAGCAGCCCGACGGGGGGGGGCTACACCTTC
14	NA	NA	TRBV9	TRBJ1-2	CASSVGGINYGYTF	TGTGCCAGCAGCGTAGGGGGCATAAACTATGGCTACACCTTC
14	TRBD2	NA	TRBV6-2/TRBV6-3	TRBJ2-5	CASTPGLAQETQYF	TGTGCCAGCACCCCGGGACTAGCACAAGAGACCCAGTACTTC
17	NA	NA	TRBV6-1	TRBJ1-5	CASSAAVESYSNQPQHF	TGTGCCAGCAGTGCCGCAGTTGAAAGTTATAGCAATCAGCCCCAGCATTTT
15	NA	NA	TRBV3-1/TRBV3-2	TRBJ2-5	CASSHRGAPGETQYF	TGTGCCAGCAGCCACAGGGGGGCCCCTGGAGAGACCCAGTACTTC
18	TRBD1	NA	TRBV6-1	TRBJ1-5	CASSVGQGAPRVNQPQHF	TGTGCCAGCAGTGTGGGACAGGGGGCCCCCAGAGTCAATCAGCCCCAGCATTTT
13	NA	once	TRBV2	TRBJ2-3	CASKRRDTDTQYF	TGTGCCAGCAAAAGACGGGACACAGATACGCAGTATTTT
11	NA	NA	TRBV2	TRBJ2-5	CASTLEETQYF	TGTGCCAGCACCTTAGAGGAGACCCAGTACTTC